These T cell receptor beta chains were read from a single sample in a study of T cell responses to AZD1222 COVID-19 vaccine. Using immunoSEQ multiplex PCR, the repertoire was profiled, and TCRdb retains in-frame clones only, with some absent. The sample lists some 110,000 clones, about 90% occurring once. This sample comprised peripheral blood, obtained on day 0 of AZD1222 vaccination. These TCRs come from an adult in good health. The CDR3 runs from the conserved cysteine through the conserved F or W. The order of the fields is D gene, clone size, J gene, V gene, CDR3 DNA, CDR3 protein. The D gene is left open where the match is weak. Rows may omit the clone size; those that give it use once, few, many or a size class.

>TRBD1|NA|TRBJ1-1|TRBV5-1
TGCGCCAGCAGCTCCCAGATCGGGAACAGGGGAAAGGGGACTGAAGCTTTCTTT
CASSSQIGNRGKGTEAFF
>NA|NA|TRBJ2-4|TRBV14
TGTGCCAGCAGTGGGTCCTACGGGAACATTCAGTACTTC
CASSGSYGNIQYF
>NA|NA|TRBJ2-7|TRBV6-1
TGTGCCAGCAGTGAAGCCTCGGGGTGGGTAAGGTCCTACGAGCAGTACTTC
CASSEASGWVRSYEQYF
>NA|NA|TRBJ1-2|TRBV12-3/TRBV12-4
TGTGCCACCTCCGAGGGCCGCACCTATGGCTACACCTTC
CATSEGRTYGYTF
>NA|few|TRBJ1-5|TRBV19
TGTGCCAGTTCATTTAAGGCGGATAGCAATCAGCCCCAGCATTTT
CASSFKADSNQPQHF
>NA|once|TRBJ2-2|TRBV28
TGTGCCAGCTCCCCTACTCCGACAGTACGAACCGGGGAGCTGTTTTTT
CASSPTPTVRTGELFF
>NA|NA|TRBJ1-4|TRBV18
TGTGCCAGCTCACTTCAGGAATGGAATGAAAAACTGTTTTTT
CASSLQEWNEKLFF
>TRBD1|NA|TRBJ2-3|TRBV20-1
TGCAGTGCTAGTTTACGCGGGCGGTCGTCCAGGACAGGCCCTAGCACAGATACGCAGTATTTT
CSASLRGRSSRTGPSTDTQYF
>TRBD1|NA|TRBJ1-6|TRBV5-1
TGCGCCAGCAGCTTTTACCCCCGCGGACAGGGTGACTCTTCACCCCTCCACTTT
CASSFYPRGQGDSSPLHF
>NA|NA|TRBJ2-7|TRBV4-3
TGCGCCAGCAGCCAAGTAGGCCAGAGCTACGAGCAGTACTTC
CASSQVGQSYEQYF
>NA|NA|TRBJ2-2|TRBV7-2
TGTGCCCGCAGGGACCACCGCACCGGGGAGCTGTTTTTT
CARRDHRTGELFF
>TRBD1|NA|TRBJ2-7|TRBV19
TGTGCCAGTAGCCGAAACAGGGGGCCCTACGAGCAGTACTTC
CASSRNRGPYEQYF
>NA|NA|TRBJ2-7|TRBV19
TGTGCCAGTAGTACCCAGGGACTTGGATACCGACCCACCTACGAGCAGTACTTC
CASSTQGLGYRPTYEQYF
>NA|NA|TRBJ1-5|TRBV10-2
TGCGCCAGCACTGTAGGGGGGGAGCCCCAGCATTTT
CASTVGGEPQHF
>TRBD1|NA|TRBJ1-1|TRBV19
TGTGCCAGTAGTTTCCGGGACAGGGATATTATGAACACTGAAGCTTTCTTT
CASSFRDRDIMNTEAFF
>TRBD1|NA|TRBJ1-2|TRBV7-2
TGTGCCAGCAGCTTTGGGGGGACAGGGGGTCAGTATGGCTACACCTTC
CASSFGGTGGQYGYTF
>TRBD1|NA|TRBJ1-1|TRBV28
TGTGCCAGCAGTAACGGGACAGGGAGTGAAGCTTTCTTT
CASSNGTGSEAFF
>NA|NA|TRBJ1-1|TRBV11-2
TGTGCCAGCAGCCTAAACCGGGCTGAAGCTTTCTTT
CASSLNRAEAFF
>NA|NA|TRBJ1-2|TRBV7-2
TGTGCCAGCAGCGAGGGGGTTGGACAGTCTAATAACTATGGCTACACCTTC
CASSEGVGQSNNYGYTF
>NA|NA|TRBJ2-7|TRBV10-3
TGTGCCATCAGTGAGCGGTCCTACGAGCAGTACTTC
CAISERSYEQYF
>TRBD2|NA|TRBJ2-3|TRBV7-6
TGTGCCAGCAGCTCTACTAGCGGGGGCGCCCGGGATACGCAGTATTTT
CASSSTSGGARDTQYF
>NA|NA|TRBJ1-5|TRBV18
TGTGCCAGCTCGACCACGGGAGATAGCAATCAGCCCCAGCATTTT
CASSTTGDSNQPQHF
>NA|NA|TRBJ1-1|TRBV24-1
TGTGCCACCAGTGATTTTCCCCGGCACACTGAAGCTTTCTTT
CATSDFPRHTEAFF
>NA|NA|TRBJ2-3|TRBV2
TGTGCCAGCGGACTTTCCACAGATACGCAGTATTTT
CASGLSTDTQYF
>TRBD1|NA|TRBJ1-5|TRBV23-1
TGCGCCAGCAGTCAGCAGGGGGCTGGCAATCAGCCCCAGCATTTT
CASSQQGAGNQPQHF
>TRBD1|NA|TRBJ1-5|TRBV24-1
TGTGCCACCAGTGATTCTTGGACAGGGCGAGGCAATCAGCCCCAGCATTTT
CATSDSWTGRGNQPQHF
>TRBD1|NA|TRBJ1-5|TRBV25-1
TGTGCCAGCACCCAGGGGGGGGCTCAGCCCCAGCATTTT
CASTQGGAQPQHF
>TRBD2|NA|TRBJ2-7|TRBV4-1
TGCGCCAGCAGCCAAGGGGCTAGCGGCTACGAGCAGTACTTC
CASSQGASGYEQYF
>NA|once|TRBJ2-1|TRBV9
TGTGCCAGCAGCGTAGAAAGGTGGACCACATACAATGAGCAGTTCTTC
CASSVERWTTYNEQFF
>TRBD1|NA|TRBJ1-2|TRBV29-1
TGCAGCGTCAGGGGGCGCAACTATGGCTACACCTTC
CSVRGRNYGYTF
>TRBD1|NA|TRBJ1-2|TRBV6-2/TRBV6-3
TGTGCCAGCAGTACAGGGGGCTATGGCTACACCTTC
CASSTGGYGYTF
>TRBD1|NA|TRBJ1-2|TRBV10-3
TGTGCCATCAGTGCAACGGTGGGACAGGGGAAAGGGGGCTACACCTTC
CAISATVGQGKGGYTF
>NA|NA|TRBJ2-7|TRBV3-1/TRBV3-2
TGTGCCAGCAGCCCAGGACCAAGGCCCTACGAGCAGTACTTC
CASSPGPRPYEQYF
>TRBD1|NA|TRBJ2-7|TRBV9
TGTGCCAGCAGCGCGTACGGGACAGGTTCCTACGAGCAGTACTTC
CASSAYGTGSYEQYF
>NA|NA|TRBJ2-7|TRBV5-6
TGTGCCAGCAAGGCCGGAGGGTCCTCCTACGAGCAGTACTTC
CASKAGGSSYEQYF
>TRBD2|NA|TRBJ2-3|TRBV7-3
TGTGCCAGCAGCCCAGAAGGGACTATAGGAAGCACAGATACGCAGTATTTT
CASSPEGTIGSTDTQYF
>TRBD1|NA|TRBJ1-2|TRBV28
TGTGCCAGCTTCAGACAGGGGCTTAACTATGGCTACACCTTC
CASFRQGLNYGYTF
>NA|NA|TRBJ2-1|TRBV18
TGTGCCAGCTCAATCGCGAGCCTAAACAATGAGCAGTTCTTC
CASSIASLNNEQFF
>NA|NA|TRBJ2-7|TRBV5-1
TGCGCCAGCAGCTTAAGGCCGGAGGAGCAGTACTTC
CASSLRPEEQYF
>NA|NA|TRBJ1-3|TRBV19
TGTGCCAGTAGTATAGCCCGGACTGGAAACACCATATATTTT
CASSIARTGNTIYF
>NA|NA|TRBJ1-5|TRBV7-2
TGTGCCAGCAGCTTAGCGGGGGGGGTCGTCAATCAGCCCCAGCATTTT
CASSLAGGVVNQPQHF
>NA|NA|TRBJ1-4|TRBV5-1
TGCGCCAGCAGCTTGGGGAATACTAATGAAAAACTGTTTTTT
CASSLGNTNEKLFF
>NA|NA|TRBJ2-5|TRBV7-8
TGTGCCAGCAGCCTCTCGAGAGAGACCCAGTACTTC
CASSLSRETQYF
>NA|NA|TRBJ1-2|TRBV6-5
TGTGCCAGCACAGTCCTTGGCGGGGATTTAGGTGGCTACACCTTC
CASTVLGGDLGGYTF
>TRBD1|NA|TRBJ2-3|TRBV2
TGTGCCAGCAGTGTCCAGGGGGCGACAGATACGCAGTATTTT
CASSVQGATDTQYF
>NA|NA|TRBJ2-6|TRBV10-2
TGCGCCAGCAGTGACCTTTCTGGGGCCAACGTCCTGACTTTC
CASSDLSGANVLTF
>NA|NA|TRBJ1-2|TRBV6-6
TGTGCCAGCAGTTACATCACCGGGGCTGGCTACACCTTC
CASSYITGAGYTF
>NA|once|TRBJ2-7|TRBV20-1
TGCAGTGCTAGTCAGTCGTCCTACGAGCAGTACTTC
CSASQSSYEQYF
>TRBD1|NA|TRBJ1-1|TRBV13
TGTGCCAGCAGCTTGGACAGGGGCCTGAACACTGAAGCTTTCTTT
CASSLDRGLNTEAFF
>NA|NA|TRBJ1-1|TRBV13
TGTGCCAGCAGCTTATTTTCTCGGAATGAAGCTTTCTTT
CASSLFSRNEAFF
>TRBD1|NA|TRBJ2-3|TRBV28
TGTGCCAGCAGCCGAATGACAGGGTGGGCTGCAGATACGCAGTATTTT
CASSRMTGWAADTQYF
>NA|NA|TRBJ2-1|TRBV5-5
TGTGCCAGCATTCACAGGGTTAGCGATGAGCAGTTCTTC
CASIHRVSDEQFF
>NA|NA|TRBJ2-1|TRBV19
TGTGCCAGTAGTATTATGTCAGGGGCCGGTAATGAGCAGTTCTTC
CASSIMSGAGNEQFF
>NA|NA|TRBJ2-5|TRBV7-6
TGTGCCAGCAGCTTAACTCCCGAAGGGACCAAAGAGACCCAGTACTTC
CASSLTPEGTKETQYF
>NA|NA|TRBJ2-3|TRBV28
TGTGCCAGCAGTTTAGTGGGGGAGAATACAGATACGCAGTATTTT
CASSLVGENTDTQYF
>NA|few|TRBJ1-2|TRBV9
TGTGCCAGCAGCCCCGACGGAACCTCATCTAAAAGCTACACCTTC
CASSPDGTSSKSYTF
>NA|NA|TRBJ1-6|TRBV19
TGTGCCAGTAGGGGCGAAAATGGGGGTAACAACCTCCACTTT
CASRGENGGNNLHF
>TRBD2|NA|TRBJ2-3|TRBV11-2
TGTGCCAGCAGCTTAGGGCTAGCGGTGACCACAGATACGCAGTATTTT
CASSLGLAVTTDTQYF
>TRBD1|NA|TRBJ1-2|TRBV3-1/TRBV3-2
TGTGCCAGCAGCCCCAGGGACAGGAGGGCAAATAATGGCTACACCTTC
CASSPRDRRANNGYTF
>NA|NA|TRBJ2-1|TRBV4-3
TGCGCCAGCAGCCAAGAGGGGCTAGACTTCAGAGATGAGCAGTTCTTC
CASSQEGLDFRDEQFF